These 28 T cell receptor beta chains were all obtained from the same sample, sequenced in a study of blood T cell repertoires in COVID-19 (dated by TCRdb to 2020 to 2021). Libraries were constructed by the immunoSEQ multiplex PCR assay. Not all clones reach the TCRdb copy of this immuneACCESS table, which keeps in-frame sequences only. Checked studies attribute under half of the gap to unresolved V genes and leave the rest unexplained. Here the sample has approximately 400,000 clones; roughly 88% occur a single time. The leading ten clones occupy roughly an eighth of the sample. What was sequenced was peripheral blood. These receptors all come from a woman aged 45-60 years with COVID-19, enrolled during active disease.

The chain recombines TRBV5-6 with TRBJ1-1; 8 positions match TRBD1. V lost 4 bases, J lost 3 bases, and 20 bases stayed unmatched. Germline V gene data show CDR1 as SGHDT and CDR2 as YYEEEE. This CDR3 is built from 19 residues. The CDR3 loop reads CASSPLGMDRVPPYTEAFF. For the CDR3, the DNA is TGTGCCAGCAGCCCCCTAGGGATGGACAGGGTACCCCCATACACTGAAGCTTTCTTT.

The genes are TRBV10-3 and TRBJ2-3; no clear D gene. Germline V gives CDR1 ENHRY, CDR2 SYGVKD. V was clipped by 6 bases and J by 3 bases, with 7 bases between them. The CDR3 loop spans 12 amino acids. The CDR3 sequence: CAIRGETDTQYF. The DNA of the CDR3 is TGTGCCATCAGGGGCGAAACAGATACGCAGTATTTT.

The chain has TRBV7-6 and TRBJ1-1, with D perhaps TRBD1 (5 bases). This CDR3 spans 15 amino acids. With 1 base removed from V and 5 bases from J, the gap between germline ends came to 14 bases. Germline CDR1 and CDR2: SGHVS and FNYEAQ. The CDR3 sequence is CASSLDGGGGTEAFF. CDR3 DNA sequence: TGTGCCAGCAGCTTAGACGGGGGAGGCGGAACTGAAGCTTTCTTT.

The chain carries TRBV24-1 and TRBJ1-1; D is uncertain. From germline, CDR1 is KGHDR and CDR2 SFDVKD. V shed 2 bases and J shed 4 bases, with 7 bases lying between them. The CDR3 has 13 amino acids. Here the CDR3 DNA reads TGTGCCACCAGTGATTGGTCGGGCACTGAAGCTTTCTTT. It encodes CATSDWSGTEAFF.

The gene calls are TRBV3-1 (or the pseudogene TRBV3-2) and TRBJ2-3; TRBD2 agrees at 15 bases. Germline loops: CDR1 LGHDT, CDR2 YNNKEL (reference sequence). V lost 9 bases, J lost 7 bases, and 5 bases stayed unmatched. The CDR3 totals 14 residues. The DNA for the CDR3 is TGTGCCAGTCGGACTAGCGGGGGGGGATATACGCAGTATTTT. Residues: CASRTSGGGYTQYF.

V gene TRBV10-1 combines with J gene TRBJ2-7; TRBD2 might be the D (6 bases). Germline assignment: CDR1 WNHNN and CDR2 SYGVQD (reference sequence). Trimming removed 4 bases at V and 1 base at J, with 8 bases between. This CDR3 region has 13 residues. The CDR3 spells CASSGGLSYEQYF. The CDR3 DNA follows: TGCGCCAGCAGTGGGGGACTGTCCTACGAGCAGTACTTC.

The chain has TRBV3-1 (or the pseudogene TRBV3-2) and TRBJ1-2, with D perhaps matching TRBD1 (5 bases). Germline lookup yields CDR1 LGHDT and CDR2 YNNKEL (reference sequence). This CDR3 spans 16 amino acids. With 4 bases removed from V and 5 bases from J, the gap between germline ends came to 20 bases. The CDR3 DNA sequence: TGTGCCAGCAGCCTTTCTGCGGGACTCCCAGAGTATGGCTACACCTTC. Protein product: CASSLSAGLPEYGYTF.

CDR3: CASGRYNSPLHF. Written as DNA, the CDR3 is TGTGCCAGCGGGAGATATAATTCACCCCTCCACTTT. This sequence joins TRBV3-1 (or the pseudogene TRBV3-2) and TRBJ1-6; no clear D gene. Trimming took 8 bases from V and 4 from J, leaving 6 bases between them. Per the germline V gene, CDR1 is LGHDT and CDR2 is YNNKEL (reference sequence). This CDR3 contains 12 residues.

There are a few counts of this clone. The chain joins TRBV7-2 to TRBJ1-1; D not certain. CDR3 length: 13 amino acids. The germline V gene encodes CDR1 SGHTA and CDR2 FQGNSA. The V end lost 1 base, the J end lost 3 bases, and 6 bases lay between the germline ends. The CDR3 is CASSLDSYTEAFF. In DNA form, the CDR3 reads TGTGCCAGCAGCTTAGACAGTTACACTGAAGCTTTCTTT.

J is TRBJ2-7 and V is TRBV7-6; 9 bases map to TRBD2. V dropped 5 bases and J dropped 2; count of bases not matched to a gene: 10. CDR1 is SGHVS and CDR2 is FNYEAQ in the germline V gene. The CDR3 consists of 16 residues. CDR3 loop: CASSPIRGGAPYEQYF. In DNA form, the CDR3 reads TGTGCCAGCAGCCCAATCCGCGGGGGGGCCCCCTACGAGCAGTACTTC.

The CDR3 here is CASSSGQGGEAFF. The CDR3, as DNA: TGTGCCAGCAGTTCTGGACAGGGAGGTGAAGCTTTCTTT. The rearrangement uses TRBV12-3 or TRBV12-4 and TRBJ1-1; TRBD1 matches 8 bases. The CDR3 runs 13 residues. Losses at the gene ends were 4 bases for V and 7 bases for J; bases not matched to a gene: 5.

The sample holds one count of this clone. The same CDR3 can be traced to other DNA sequences in this sample. CDR3 sequence reads: CASSPGTGRGYTF. CDR3 coding DNA: TGTGCCAGCTCCCCTGGGACAGGGAGAGGCTACACCTTC. V and J are TRBV12-3 or TRBV12-4 and TRBJ1-2; TRBD1 matches 9 bases. V trimming: 8 bases; J trimming: 8 bases; junction bases outside the gene matches: 9. The CDR3 spans 13 residues.

This clone was recorded once. The chain combines TRBV2 with TRBJ1-2; 7 bases map to TRBD1. The CDR3 is made up of 13 amino acids. Trimming at V came to 5 bases and at J to 5 bases, leaving 5 bases not matched to a gene. Germline V gene lookup returns CDR1 SNHLY and CDR2 FYNNEI. CDR3 DNA sequence: TGTGCCAGCAGTCAAGACAGGGTATATGGCTACACCTTC. It yields the protein CASSQDRVYGYTF.

The gene calls are TRBV19 and TRBJ2-2, with D unclear. Trimming took off 5 bases at V and 7 bases at J, with 20 bases between the two ends. Germline V gene sequence: CDR1 LNHDA, CDR2 SQIVND (reference sequence). The CDR3 runs to 16 residues. Here the CDR3 DNA reads TGTGCCAGTAGTTTCAATACCCCGGGTCATGGCGGGGAGCTGTTTTTT. Protein product: CASSFNTPGHGGELFF.

The CDR3, as DNA: TGTGCCAGTCTTGACTTGAACACTGAAGCTTTCTTT. Translating it yields CASLDLNTEAFF. V usage is TRBV28 and J usage is TRBJ1-1; D is ambiguous. This CDR3 spans 12 amino acids. Trimming left V 9 bases short and J 0 bases short, with 8 bases between. CDR1 MDHEN and CDR2 SYDVKM come from the germline V gene.

This chain links TRBV6-5 with TRBJ1-4, with D maybe TRBD1 (6 bases). V lost 7 bases, J lost 7 bases, and 16 bases lay in between. From germline, CDR1 is MNHEY and CDR2 SVGAGI. The CDR3 runs to 14 residues. In nucleotides, the CDR3 is TGTGCCAGCACCACAGGGCTGGCGATTGAAAAACTGTTTTTT. This encodes CASTTGLAIEKLFF.

About this clone: Other nucleotide sequences from this sample produce the same CDR3. This chain links TRBV30 with TRBJ1-1, with 8 bases identical to TRBD1. Germline loops: CDR1 GTSNPN, CDR2 SVGIG (reference sequence). V shed 3 bases, J shed 2 bases, and the junction held 2 bases outside the gene matches. This CDR3 comprises 13 residues. The CDR3 protein is CAWSAGGNTEAFF. The CDR3 coding sequence is TGTGCCTGGAGCGCAGGGGGCAACACTGAAGCTTTCTTT. Together with reference TRBV30 and TRBJ1-1, the CDR3 gives the full variable domain: SQTIHQWPATLVQPVGSPLSLECTVEGTSNPNLYWYRQAAGRGLQLLFYSVGIGQISSEVPQNLSASRPQDRQFILSSKKLLLSDSGFYLCAWSAGGNTEAFFGQGTRLTVV.

This chain connects TRBV6-5 to TRBJ2-7; 8 bases are shared with TRBD1. CDR1 MNHEY and CDR2 SVGAGI come from the germline V gene. V gave up 6 bases and J gave up 3 bases; unmatched junction bases: 7. The CDR3 loop spans 14 amino acids. The CDR3 loop is CASRDSDRVYEQYF. DNA of the CDR3: TGTGCCAGCAGGGACTCGGACAGGGTCTACGAGCAGTACTTC.

Only one count was recorded for this clone. This chain joins TRBV24-1 and TRBJ2-5; D might be TRBD2 (5 bases). The CDR3 loop spans 17 amino acids. V shed 3 bases and J shed 2 bases, with 18 bases lying between them. The V gene's germline CDR1 is KGHDR and CDR2 SFDVKD. The CDR3 DNA reads as TGTGCCACCAGTGATCCGAGGGTCGAAGTAACACAAGAGACCCAGTACTTC. It encodes CATSDPRVEVTQETQYF.

The gene calls are TRBV9 and TRBJ2-2; TRBD2 might be the D (6 bases). V was trimmed by 3 bases and J by 7 bases, leaving 16 bases between them. CDR3 length: 15 amino acids. Germline CDR1 is SGDLS and CDR2 is YYNGEE. For the CDR3, the DNA is TGTGCCAGCAGCGGGGGCGGGAAGGGTGTCGGGGAGCTGTTTTTT. Translated, it gives CASSGGGKGVGELFF.

As to this clone: Other DNA sequences in the sample encode the same CDR3. The chain carries TRBV5-4 and TRBJ1-1, with D hard to call. CDR1 and CDR2 (germline): SGHNT, YYREEE (reference sequence). This CDR3 is built from 14 residues. The germline V and J ends were trimmed by 0 bases and 0 bases, with 6 bases remaining between them. CDR3 nucleotides: TGTGCCAGCAGCTTGGACAGTTTGAACACTGAAGCTTTCTTT. As protein: CASSLDSLNTEAFF. Looking up the rest from reference TRBV5-4 and TRBJ1-1 gives the full variable domain: ETGVTQSPTHLIKTRGQQVTLRCSSQSGHNTVSWYQQALGQGPQFIFQYYREEENGRGNFPPRFSGLQFPNYSSELNVNALELDDSALYLCASSLDSLNTEAFFGQGTRLTVV.

This clone was seen a handful of times. V gene TRBV7-6 combines with J gene TRBJ1-1, with D possibly TRBD1 on 6 matching bases. Trimming shortened V by 0 bases and J by 0 bases, and 20 bases separated the two germline ends. Germline values: CDR1 SGHVS, CDR2 FNYEAQ. This CDR3 is built from 19 residues. CDR3 nucleotides: TGTGCCAGCAGCTTAGCGATTCCGGGGGGCGACGGAATGAACACTGAAGCTTTCTTT. This sequence encodes CASSLAIPGGDGMNTEAFF.

V and J are TRBV5-1 and TRBJ1-6, with D uncertain. Deletions cut 1 base from V and 7 bases from J, with 15 bases between. Germline V gene sequence: CDR1 SGHRS, CDR2 YFSETQ. The CDR3 has 16 amino acids. The CDR3 reads CASSLPRVLKNSPLHF. The CDR3 nucleotides read TGCGCCAGCAGCTTGCCGAGGGTTCTTAAAAATTCACCCCTCCACTTT. Variable domain in full (rest from reference TRBV5-1 and TRBJ1-6): KAGVTQTPRYLIKTRGQQVTLSCSPISGHRSVSWYQQTPGQGLQFLFEYFSETQRNKGNFPGRFSGRQFSNSRSEMNVSTLELGDSALYLCASSLPRVLKNSPLHFGNGTRLTVT.

The chain recombines TRBV28 with TRBJ2-6; possible D gene TRBD2, 5 bases. Germline V lookup: CDR1 MDHEN, CDR2 SYDVKM. Trimming stripped 9 bases from V and 1 base from J, with 7 bases between. The CDR3 extends over 13 amino acids. The CDR3 region is CASRTSGANVLTF. The CDR3 bases are TGTGCCAGTAGGACTTCTGGGGCCAACGTCCTGACTTTC.

This clone was counted once. The chain has TRBV27 and TRBJ1-4, with D perhaps TRBD1 (5 bases). This CDR3 contains 13 residues. The germline CDR1 and CDR2 sequences are MNHEY and SMNVEV (reference sequence). Trimming shortened V by 3 bases and J by 14 bases, and 16 bases separated the two germline ends. The CDR3 DNA follows: TGTGCCAGCAGTTTGGGTGGGGGGGAGCGGCTGTTTTTT. Protein: CASSLGGGERLFF. Combining the CDR3 with reference TRBV27 and TRBJ1-4 gives the whole variable domain EAQVTQNPRYLITVTGKKLTVTCSQNMNHEYMSWYRQDPGLGLRQIYYSMNVEVTDKGDVPEGYKVSRKEKRNFPLILESPSPNQTSLYFCASSLGGGERLFFGSGTQLSVL.

The V and J genes are TRBV9 and TRBJ2-7, with 7 positions matching TRBD1. From germline, CDR1 is SGDLS and CDR2 YYNGEE. The CDR3 covers 15 residues. Germline trimming cut 4 bases from V and 1 base from J; bases unmatched to any gene: 8. The CDR3 loop reads CASSSSRDRSYEQYF. The CDR3 coding sequence is TGTGCCAGCAGCTCTTCCCGGGACAGATCCTACGAGCAGTACTTC.

J is TRBJ1-6 and V is TRBV9, with unresolved D. Germline assignment: CDR1 SGDLS and CDR2 YYNGEE. This CDR3 region has 18 residues. Trimming pared 4 bases from V and 14 bases from J, leaving 31 bases between. The CDR3 DNA reads as TGTGCCAGCAGCCACGGGAGGCAGGCGCCCGTTGTGGGTACGGCCCTCCACTTT. It specifies CASSHGRQAPVVGTALHF. Filled out from reference TRBV9 and TRBJ1-6, the complete variable domain reads DSGVTQTPKHLITATGQRVTLRCSPRSGDLSVYWYQQSLDQGLQFLIQYYNGEERAKGNILERFSAQQFPDLHSELNLSSLELGDSALYFCASSHGRQAPVVGTALHFGNGTRLTVT.

In its sample, this clone was seen once. CDR3 in amino acids: CASSDTSGGAYTDTQYF. In nucleotides, the CDR3 is TGTGCCAGCAGCGACACTAGCGGGGGGGCCTATACAGATACGCAGTATTTT. The chain carries TRBV9 and TRBJ2-3; TRBD2 agrees at 13 bases. V shed 3 bases and J 3 bases; nucleotides not matched to a gene: 7. Germline assignment: CDR1 SGDLS and CDR2 YYNGEE. CDR3 length: 17 amino acids.